The rows below give T cell receptor beta chains drawn from one sample of a study of CD8 T cells in Susac syndrome. Using its own MiXCR run on the immunoSEQ multiplex PCR reads, TCRdb lists one record per CDR3 protein. The table includes around 300,000 distinct CDR3 sequences, 70% to 90% detected once. The material sequenced was CD8+ T cells from PBMCs. All receptors come from a human donor with multiple sclerosis. Each CDR3 is given with its conserved first and last residue. A D gene is named only where the DNA matches it firmly. Clone size is shown for a subset of rows, as once, few, many or a class of expanded clone.

j_gene,abundance,v_gene,d_gene,CDR3nt,CDR3aa
TRBJ1-1,-,TRBV28,-,TGTGCCAGCAGTTTTATTCCTGGGGTGGAGGCTTTCTTT,CASSFIPGVEAFF
TRBJ2-7,-,TRBV7-8,-,TGTGCCAGCAGCCCCCCGACTCATTACCCTTCGACCTACGAGCAGTACTTC,CASSPPTHYPSTYEQYF
TRBJ2-1,-,TRBV25-1,-,TGTGCCAGCAGTGACGGGGGAACCCCCAATGAGCAGTTCTTC,CASSDGGTPNEQFF
TRBJ2-1,-,TRBV6-5,-,TGTGCCAGCGGGGCAGCGACTGAGCAGTTCTTC,CASGAATEQFF
TRBJ2-7,-,TRBV4-3,-,TGCGCCAGCAGTCGGACTGAGGCCTACGAGCAGTACTTC,CASSRTEAYEQYF
TRBJ1-1,once,TRBV12-3/TRBV12-4,TRBD1,TGTGCCAGCAGTGCGCCGAACAGGGGAGCTTTCTTT,CASSAPNRGAFF
TRBJ1-2,-,TRBV19,-,TGTGCCAGTAGTCCGGGGCCCAACTATGGCTACACCTTC,CASSPGPNYGYTF
TRBJ2-7,-,TRBV28,-,TGTGCGGGCGGGGACTCCTACGAGCAGTACTTC,CAGGDSYEQYF
TRBJ2-1,-,TRBV4-1,-,TGCGCCAGCAGCCAAGTCGGTAATCCCAATGAGCAGTTCTTC,CASSQVGNPNEQFF
TRBJ2-1,-,TRBV29-1,TRBD2,TGCAGCGTTGTTGGGACTAGCGGAACCCTGTCCTACAATGAGCAGTTCTTC,CSVVGTSGTLSYNEQFF
TRBJ1-5,-,TRBV28,-,TGTGCCAGCAGTTCCGGCGAGTTCACCAATCAGCCCCAGCATTTT,CASSSGEFTNQPQHF
TRBJ1-3,-,TRBV4-3,-,TGCGCCAGCAGCCAAGATGTGGCAGGGGCAGGAAACACCATATATTTT,CASSQDVAGAGNTIYF
TRBJ1-1,many,TRBV5-8,TRBD1,TGTGCCAGCAGCAGGGGGCTGGGCACTGAAGCTTTCTTT,CASSRGLGTEAFF
TRBJ2-1,-,TRBV4-3,TRBD2,TGCGCCAGCAGCCAAGAAGGGGCCCGGGGGGATGAGCAGTTCTTC,CASSQEGARGDEQFF
TRBJ2-1,-,TRBV7-2,-,TGTGCCAGCAGCTTACCCCCCGGGTTCGGGCAGTTCTTC,CASSLPPGFGQFF
TRBJ2-7,-,TRBV5-4,-,TGTGCCAGCAGCTCTGGGCGGGATTCATCCTACGAGCAGTACTTC,CASSSGRDSSYEQYF
TRBJ2-3,-,TRBV7-7,-,TGTGCTAGCAGGATCAACCGGGAACTCACAGATACGCAGTATTTT,CASRINRELTDTQYF
TRBJ2-3,-,TRBV6-4,-,TGTGCCAGCAGTGACTTAGGAGGGGAGGATACGCAGTATTTT,CASSDLGGEDTQYF
TRBJ1-2,once,TRBV4-3,-,TGCGCCAGCAGCCCCTTCAAGTTCTTTCCCGCTGGACGCTACACCTTC,CASSPFKFFPAGRYTF
TRBJ2-7,-,TRBV28,TRBD2,TGTGCCAGCAGAATACTAGCGGGAGCCTACGAGCAGTACTTC,CASRILAGAYEQYF
TRBJ2-2,-,TRBV12-3/TRBV12-4,TRBD2,TGTGCCAGCAGTTTGGAACTAGCGGTGTACACCGGGGAGCTGTTTTTT,CASSLELAVYTGELFF
TRBJ2-1,-,TRBV10-2,TRBD2,TGCGCCAGCAGCCCACTAGCGGCTACCTACAGTGAGCAGTTCTTC,CASSPLAATYSEQFF
TRBJ2-3,-,TRBV28,-,TGTGCCAGCAGTTTTGAACGCGTTACGCAGTATTTT,CASSFERVTQYF
TRBJ2-5,-,TRBV27,TRBD2,TGTGCCAGCAGTTGGCTAGCGGGAGCGCCTACGGAGGAGACCCAGTACTTC,CASSWLAGAPTEETQYF
TRBJ2-7,-,TRBV4-3,TRBD2,TGCGCCAGCAGCCAAGAGACTAGCTTTGGCGAGCAGTACTTC,CASSQETSFGEQYF
TRBJ2-1,-,TRBV28,-,TGTGCCAGCAGCCGTAAACTAGTGCGGTGGAATGAGCAGTTCTTC,CASSRKLVRWNEQFF
TRBJ1-1,-,TRBV27,-,TGTGCCAGCAGCTCACCAGCCGGGAAGGGCACTGAAGCTTTCTTT,CASSSPAGKGTEAFF
TRBJ2-7,-,TRBV10-3,TRBD2,TGTGCCATCAGTGGCTGGGCCCTAGCGGGAGCCGTTCTCGAGCAGTACTTC,CAISGWALAGAVLEQYF
TRBJ1-2,-,TRBV5-4,-,TGTGCCAGCAGCTCCCCGTCATCGGTTGGCTACACCTTC,CASSSPSSVGYTF
TRBJ2-3,-,TRBV28,TRBD2,TGTGCCAGCAGTTCCTGGACTAGCGAGAGCACAGATACGCAGTATTTT,CASSSWTSESTDTQYF
TRBJ2-7,-,TRBV25-1,-,TGTGCCAGCAGTGATGGTCCACGTATGCCTCAGCAGTACTTC,CASSDGPRMPQQYF